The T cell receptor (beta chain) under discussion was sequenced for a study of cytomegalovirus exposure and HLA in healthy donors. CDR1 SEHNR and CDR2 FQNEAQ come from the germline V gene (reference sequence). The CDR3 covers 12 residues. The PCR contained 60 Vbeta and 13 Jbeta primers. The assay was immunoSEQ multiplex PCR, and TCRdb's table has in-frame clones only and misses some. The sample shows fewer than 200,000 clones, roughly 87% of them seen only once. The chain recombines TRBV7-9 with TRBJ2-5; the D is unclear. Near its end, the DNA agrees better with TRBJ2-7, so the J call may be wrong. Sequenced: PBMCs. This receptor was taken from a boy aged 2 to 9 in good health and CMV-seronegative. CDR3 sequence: CASSLKPHEQYF. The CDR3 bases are TGTGCCAGCAGCTTAAAACCTCACGAGCAGTACTTC.